This T cell receptor beta chain derives from a study of cytomegalovirus exposure and HLA in healthy donors. Trimming stripped 5 bases from V and 6 bases from J, with 11 bases between. Looked up from germline, CDR1 is MNHEY and CDR2 is SMNVEV (reference sequence). CDR3 length equals 12 residues. The PCR used 60 Vbeta and 13 Jbeta primers. As originally analysed: Per a later analysis, the number of unique TCR beta chains was around 79 million, of which 9 million to 14 million were shared. Only in-frame clones appear in the TCRdb table, and some are missing; sequencing was by immunoSEQ multiplex PCR. V, J and clone size are those of that table, while D and trimming were read from the DNA. The repertoire holds 100,000 to 150,000 clones, with 75% to 85% as singletons. In the case of this clone: The antigen is undetermined.

Overall study findings and caveats: Rare sequences made up most TCRs, while some public TCRs were found in many donors. Among TCR beta chains of equal frequency, HLA-associated ones were more clonally expanded in a later analysis. Reported performance of the classifier showed diagnosis of cytomegalovirus status with high specificity and sensitivity.

This clonotype was obtained from a man aged 50 to 60 in good health and CMV-seronegative. This chain uses TRBV27 with TRBJ2-7; D is perhaps TRBD2 (6 bases). Sequenced input: PBMCs. CDR3 nucleotides: TGTGCCAGCAGTACCGGGGGTCGCGAGCAGTACTTC. It yields the protein CASSTGGREQYF.